One TCR beta chain is described in this entry. Its antigen is unknown. TCRdb re-analysed the 5' RACE reads in MiXCR, keeping a single row per CDR3 protein. The sample includes about 520,000 distinct CDR3 sequences, roughly a fifth of them seen just once. The sample belongs to a study of identical twins. J lost 6 bases, V lost 6 bases, and 11 bases had no gene match. This CDR3 region has 16 residues. In germline, CDR1 is MNHNS, CDR2 SASEGT. Findings of the study overall: Less excess twin sharing appeared in beta out-of-frame sequences. Models predicted less out-of-frame TCR alpha sharing in monozygotic twins than was found.

The same data also went into a second study, on T cells expressing NK-cell markers. That work states: Among the eight sequenced donors, seven tested HCMV-seropositive and one tested seronegative.

V usage is TRBV6-1 and J usage is TRBJ2-7; 13 positions match TRBD2. The sequenced material came from CD4+ T cells sorted from blood. The clonotype comes from a woman between 18 and 30 years old in good health. This chain's CDR3 is CASSPRTSGGLGEQYF. CDR3 DNA: TGTGCCAGCAGCCCACGGACTAGCGGGGGCCTAGGCGAGCAGTACTTC.